The clone carrying this TCR beta chain was observed a few times. This sample was included in a study of T-cell reconstitution after alpha-beta-depleted transplantation in children. The TCRbeta library incorporated unique molecular identifiers. TCRdb fed the PCR reads into MiXCR, producing one record per CDR3 protein. Among hundreds of thousands of distinct CDR3 sequences listed, about 15% were seen once. Trimming cost V 4 bases and J 5 bases, with 13 bases left between them. The germline CDR1 and CDR2 sequences are SGHRS and YFSETQ. The CDR3 spans 14 residues. This TCR was sampled from a human donor who donated a stem cell graft to a child with acute myeloid leukemia. The V call is TRBV5-1, the J call TRBJ1-5, with D possibly matching TRBD1 (6 bases). The material was PBMCs from the stem cell graft donor, obtained from the stem cell graft. The CDR3 sequence is CASSPDPGDQPQHF. The CDR3 DNA reads as TGCGCCAGCAGCCCGGACCCAGGGGATCAGCCCCAGCATTTT.